This record looks at one T cell receptor (beta chain) sequence and its context. The sample belongs to a study of blood T cell repertoires in COVID-19. TCRdb's copy holds only in-frame clones and misses some; the assay was immunoSEQ multiplex PCR. This sample has 55,000 to 65,000 clones, with approximately 75% found just once. The V and J ends lost 2 bases and 0 bases respectively, with 13 bases between them. This CDR3 is built from 16 residues. Germline loops: CDR1 MNHEY, CDR2 SVGAGI. The chain has TRBV6-5 and TRBJ2-5, with D perhaps TRBD2 (6 bases). The material sequenced was peripheral blood. The TCR was taken from a man aged 55 to 70 with COVID-19, enrolled during active disease. The CDR3 sequence: CASSYGASANQETQYF. CDR3 in DNA: TGTGCCAGCAGTTACGGGGCTAGCGCCAACCAAGAGACCCAGTACTTC.